A single sample gave rise to the 26 T cell receptor beta chains below, sequenced in a study of radiation and T cells in renal cell carcinoma. Stated time point: blood 4 weeks post-SBRT, at nephrectomy. Documented treatment: 15 Gy SBRT to primary tumor, nephrectomy 4 weeks later. Here immunoSEQ multiplex PCR was the method, and the copy in TCRdb shows in-frame clones only, minus some. The data contain 150,000 to 200,000 clones, about 88% of them singletons. The source material was blood, sampled from a patient whose treatment included radiotherapy and nephrectomy. Receptors were obtained from a woman between 50 and 59 years old with renal cell carcinoma.

The chain couples TRBV19 to TRBJ1-5; maybe TRBD1 (5 bases). Trimming cost V 6 bases and J 5 bases, with 17 bases left between them. The CDR3 totals 15 residues. Germline lookup yields CDR1 LNHDA and CDR2 SQIVND (reference sequence). The CDR3 sequence: CASSYGARVHQPQHF. The CDR3 bases are TGTGCCAGTAGCTATGGGGCCAGGGTCCATCAGCCCCAGCATTTT.

The chain has TRBV30 and TRBJ1-1; possibly TRBD1 for D (5 bases). The V end was cut by 6 bases, the J end by 1 base, with 12 bases between. The CDR3 loop spans 13 amino acids. Per the germline V gene, CDR1 is GTSNPN and CDR2 is SVGIG (reference sequence). The CDR3 sequence: CACDLGGNTEAFF. CDR3 in DNA: TGTGCCTGTGATCTCGGGGGGAACACTGAAGCTTTCTTT.

This sequence joins TRBV7-6 and TRBJ1-2; D is uncertain. Trimming left V 5 bases short and J 6 bases short, with 19 bases between. The germline gives CDR1 SGHVS, CDR2 FNYEAQ. The CDR3 is 15 amino acids. The CDR3 sequence is CASSPEVGRRDGYTF. CDR3 DNA sequence: TGTGCCAGCAGCCCCGAAGTGGGGAGGCGGGATGGCTACACCTTC.

This chain links TRBV30 with TRBJ2-1, with TRBD2 matching over 12 bases. V lost 2 bases, J lost 15 bases, and 14 bases stayed unmatched. The CDR3 has 15 amino acids. CDR1 is GTSNPN and CDR2 is SVGIG in the germline V gene (reference sequence). CDR3: CAWSPRTSGAGSWFF. DNA of the CDR3: TGTGCCTGGAGTCCCCGGACTAGCGGGGCCGGATCTTGGTTCTTC.

This sequence joins TRBV18 and TRBJ1-5, with D maybe TRBD1 (6 bases). Germline loops: CDR1 KGHSH, CDR2 LQKENI. The CDR3 runs 17 residues. V lost 3 bases and J lost 6, with 21 bases in between. For the CDR3, the DNA is TGTGCCAGCTCACCCCCCCCTCGGGGGGCTATCAGTCAGCCCCAGCATTTT. Translation: CASSPPPRGAISQPQHF.

V gene TRBV19 combines with J gene TRBJ1-2, with D unresolved. Trimming stripped 4 bases from V and 2 bases from J, with 14 bases between. This CDR3 region has 15 residues. From germline, CDR1 is LNHDA and CDR2 SQIVND (reference sequence). As DNA, the CDR3 is TGTGCCAGTAGTAGACTTTTTCGCAGCAACTATGGCTACACCTTC. Translation: CASSRLFRSNYGYTF.

The CDR3 DNA reads as TGTGCCAGCAGTTGGCAGGGCAATGAAAAACTGTTTTTT. It specifies CASSWQGNEKLFF. J is TRBJ1-4 and V is TRBV2; maybe TRBD1 (5 bases). The V gene's germline CDR1 is SNHLY and CDR2 FYNNEI. The CDR3 has 13 residues. The germline V and J ends were trimmed by 5 bases and 5 bases, with 9 bases remaining between them.

CDR3 amino acids: CASSFSEGLARDTQYF. CDR3 nucleotides: TGTGCCAGCAGTTTCTCCGAGGGACTAGCAAGAGATACGCAGTATTTT. J is TRBJ2-3 and V is TRBV5-4, with TRBD2 matching over 9 bases. CDR3 length: 16 residues. Germline CDR1 SGHNT, CDR2 YYREEE (reference sequence). Germline trimming cut 5 bases from V and 5 bases from J; bases unmatched to any gene: 12.

This chain uses TRBV25-1 with TRBJ2-3; D is uncertain. Per the germline V gene, CDR1 is MGHDK and CDR2 is SYGVNS. Trimming left V 0 bases short and J 3 bases short, with 4 bases between. This CDR3 contains 13 residues. The CDR3 DNA follows: TGTGCCAGCAGTGAATATGGGACAGATACGCAGTATTTT. As protein: CASSEYGTDTQYF.

The rearrangement uses TRBV4-2 and TRBJ1-4; TRBD1 agrees at 7 bases. There are 15 residues in the CDR3. With V trimmed by 4 bases and J by 8 bases, 10 bases remained unmatched. Per germline, CDR1 LGHNA and CDR2 YNFKEQ. In nucleotides, the CDR3 is TGTGCCAGCAGCCCCTTCGACAGGGTCGGGGAAAAACTGTTTTTT. It encodes CASSPFDRVGEKLFF.

This chain connects TRBV19 to TRBJ1-2; D not resolved. Germline-derived CDR1 and CDR2 are LNHDA and SQIVND (reference sequence). Trimming removed 3 bases at V and 8 bases at J, with 13 bases between. The CDR3 contains 13 residues. The CDR3 protein is CASSIDGVGGYTF. The CDR3 bases are TGTGCCAGTAGTATTGACGGAGTGGGGGGCTACACCTTC.

This chain joins TRBV9 and TRBJ2-1; weak D call: TRBD1 (6 bases). The CDR3 runs 16 residues. Germline CDR1 and CDR2: SGDLS and YYNGEE. Deletions cut 4 bases from V and 1 base from J, with 15 bases between. DNA of the CDR3: TGTGCCAGCAGCTCTAGCAGGGGCACTTCCTACAATGAGCAGTTCTTC. This translates into CASSSSRGTSYNEQFF.

The genes are TRBV29-1 and TRBJ1-2; perhaps TRBD1 as D (6 bases). The CDR3 runs 12 residues. V was pared by 3 bases and J by 4 bases, with 9 bases between. CDR1 SQVTM and CDR2 ANQGSEA come from the germline V gene. The CDR3 DNA reads as TGCAGCGTTGAGGCAGGGGTCTATGGCTACACCTTC. As protein: CSVEAGVYGYTF.

In this sample, this clone turned up once. The chain carries TRBV5-4 and TRBJ1-4; the D gene is possibly TRBD1 (5 bases). The CDR3 length is 13 residues. Germline CDR1 SGHNT, CDR2 YYREEE (reference sequence). V dropped 2 bases and J dropped 7 bases, with 9 bases sitting between them. DNA for the CDR3: TGTGCCAGCAGCTTCGGGAGGGGTGAAAAACTGTTTTTT. Translated, it gives CASSFGRGEKLFF.

The chain recombines TRBV11-1 with TRBJ2-2; D might be TRBD2 (5 bases). Deletions cut 1 base from V and 0 bases from J, with 12 bases between. CDR1 SGHAT and CDR2 FQDESV come from the germline V gene (reference sequence). The CDR3 is made up of 17 amino acids. The CDR3 bases are TGTGCCAGCAGCTTAGGGGAGAGTATATCGAACACCGGGGAGCTGTTTTTT. Protein sequence: CASSLGESISNTGELFF.

CDR3 in DNA: TGTGCCAGCAGCTTGACCTTGGGGTATAATTCACCCCTCCACTTT. It is translated as CASSLTLGYNSPLHF. V is TRBV5-5 and J is TRBJ1-6; D ambiguous. Germline CDR1 reads SGHKS; CDR2 reads YYEKEE (reference sequence). CDR3 size: 15 residues. Deletions cut 1 base from V and 4 bases from J, with 9 bases between.

The rearrangement uses TRBV19 and TRBJ1-1; TRBD1 might be the D (5 bases). The CDR3 is made up of 16 amino acids. Germline assignment: CDR1 LNHDA and CDR2 SQIVND (reference sequence). V lost 3 bases, J lost 1 base, and 15 bases lay in between. CDR3 sequence reads: CASSMRSGRSNTEAFF. The CDR3 DNA is TGTGCCAGTAGTATGCGATCGGGACGGTCGAACACTGAAGCTTTCTTT.

The rearrangement joins TRBV5-6 to TRBJ1-4; D not resolved. This CDR3 is 11 amino acids long. V was cut by 2 bases and J by 8 bases, with 4 bases left in between. Germline values: CDR1 SGHDT, CDR2 YYEEEE. The CDR3: CASSFDEKLFF. CDR3 sequence (DNA): TGTGCCAGCAGCTTTGACGAAAAACTGTTTTTT.

A word on this clone: The junction and the germline gene differ at one end; a read error may be behind it. V and J are TRBV10-3 and TRBJ2-7, with 7 positions matching TRBD1. CDR3 length equals 13 residues. From germline, CDR1 is ENHRY and CDR2 SYGVKD. DNA of the CDR3: TGTGCCATCTCCCCCGACCAAGACAGGGTTCTTCGCTTC. Its protein product is CAISPDQDRVLRF.

The chain is built from TRBV5-1 and TRBJ1-2; TRBD1 is a possible D gene (5 bases). The CDR3 has 14 residues. The germline CDR1 and CDR2 sequences are SGHRS and YFSETQ. V lost 2 bases, J lost 2 bases, and 10 bases lay in between. CDR3 loop: CASSFQGWNYGYTF. DNA for the CDR3: TGCGCCAGCAGCTTTCAGGGTTGGAACTATGGCTACACCTTC.

The CDR3 here is CASSVDRVNQPQHF. DNA of the CDR3: TGCGCCAGCAGCGTCGACAGGGTAAATCAGCCCCAGCATTTT. The chain combines TRBV4-1 with TRBJ1-5; 7 bases align to TRBD1. Trimming took 5 bases from V and 4 from J; bases not matched to a gene: 5. CDR1 is MGHRA and CDR2 is YSYEKL in the germline V gene. The CDR3 runs 14 residues.

This rearrangement joins TRBV19 to TRBJ2-3; 8 nucleotides align to TRBD1. Germline CDR1 reads LNHDA; CDR2 reads SQIVND (reference sequence). The CDR3 covers 14 residues. The J segment lost 2 bases and the V segment lost 9 bases, leaving 7 bases of the junction unmatched. CDR3 sequence reads: CASERTGNTDTQYF. DNA for the CDR3: TGTGCCAGCGAGAGGACAGGGAACACAGATACGCAGTATTTT. Full variable domain (outside the CDR3, taken from reference TRBV19 and TRBJ2-3): DGGITQSPKYLFRKEGQNVTLSCEQNLNHDAMYWYRQDPGQGLRLIYYSQIVNDFQKGDIAEGYSVSREKKESFPLTVTSAQKNPTAFYLCASERTGNTDTQYFGPGTRLTVL.

This chain uses TRBV4-2 with TRBJ2-3, with TRBD2 matching 10 bases. Trimming at V came to 0 bases and at J to 6 bases, leaving 9 bases not matched to a gene. The CDR3 runs to 17 residues. Germline assignment: CDR1 LGHNA and CDR2 YNFKEQ. CDR3 in DNA: TGTGCCAGCAGCCAAGATCGAGGTAGCGGGGGGTTGGATACGCAGTATTTT. Encoded protein: CASSQDRGSGGLDTQYF.

The gene calls are TRBV9 and TRBJ2-3; 8 bases match TRBD2. The CDR3 runs to 15 residues. The V segment lost 3 bases and the J segment 2 bases; nucleotides outside the gene matches: 5. CDR1 and CDR2 (germline): SGDLS, YYNGEE. The chain's CDR3 is CASSAAGGVTDTQYF. The CDR3 DNA is TGTGCCAGCAGCGCGGCGGGGGGCGTCACAGATACGCAGTATTTT.

The rearrangement joins TRBV7-3 to TRBJ2-3; D may correspond to TRBD1 or TRBD2 (6 bases each). Germline V gene data show CDR1 as SGHTA and CDR2 as FQGTGA. The CDR3 is 16 amino acids. V gave up 3 bases and J gave up 1 base, with 14 bases separating them. The CDR3 coding sequence is TGTGCCAGCAGCTTGATAGGGGGGCCGGGCACAGATACGCAGTATTTT. Translation gives CASSLIGGPGTDTQYF. Drawing the rest from reference TRBV7-3 and TRBJ2-3, the complete variable domain is GAGVSQTPSNKVTEKGKYVELRCDPISGHTALYWYRQSLGQGPEFLIYFQGTGAADDSGLPNDRFFAVRPEGSVSTLKIQRTERGDSAVYLCASSLIGGPGTDTQYFGPGTRLTVL.

The rearrangement links TRBV19 to TRBJ1-2; TRBD1 might be the D (5 bases). This CDR3 has 15 amino acids. V was shortened by 5 bases and J by 4 bases, with 17 bases between the two germline ends. Germline CDR1 LNHDA, CDR2 SQIVND (reference sequence). The CDR3 DNA reads TGTGCCAGTAGTTCTCAGGGACTATCTACCTATGGCTACACCTTC. Its protein is CASSSQGLSTYGYTF.